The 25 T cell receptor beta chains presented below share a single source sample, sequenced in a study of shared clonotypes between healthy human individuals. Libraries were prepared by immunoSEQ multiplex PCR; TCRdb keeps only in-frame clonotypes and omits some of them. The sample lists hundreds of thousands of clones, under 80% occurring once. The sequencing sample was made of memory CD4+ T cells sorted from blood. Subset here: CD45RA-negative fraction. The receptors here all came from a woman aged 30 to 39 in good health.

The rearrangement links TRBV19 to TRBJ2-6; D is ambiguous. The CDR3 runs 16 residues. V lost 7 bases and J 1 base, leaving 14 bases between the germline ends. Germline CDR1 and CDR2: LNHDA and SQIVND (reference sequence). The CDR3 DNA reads TGTGCCAGTACCGCAGGCTCTAGGTCTGGGGCCAACGTCCTGACTTTC. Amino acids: CASTAGSRSGANVLTF. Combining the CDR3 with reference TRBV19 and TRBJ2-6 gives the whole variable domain DGGITQSPKYLFRKEGQNVTLSCEQNLNHDAMYWYRQDPGQGLRLIYYSQIVNDFQKGDIAEGYSVSREKKESFPLTVTSAQKNPTAFYLCASTAGSRSGANVLTFGAGSRLTVL.

The CDR3 is CASSIDLTFGGYGYTF. CDR3 bases: TGTGCCAGTAGTATAGATCTCACTTTTGGCGGCTATGGCTACACCTTC. The rearrangement links TRBV19 to TRBJ1-2, with D uncertain. CDR1 and CDR2 from the germline V gene are LNHDA and SQIVND (reference sequence). With 0 bases removed from V and 4 bases from J, the gap between germline ends came to 15 bases. The CDR3 is made up of 16 amino acids.

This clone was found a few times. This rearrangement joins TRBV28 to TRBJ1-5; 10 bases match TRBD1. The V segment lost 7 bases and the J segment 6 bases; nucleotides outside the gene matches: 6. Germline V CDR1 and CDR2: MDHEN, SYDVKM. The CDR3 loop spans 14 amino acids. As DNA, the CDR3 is TGTGCCAGCATTAGACAGGGGGCAGGTCAGCCCCAGCATTTT. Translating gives CASIRQGAGQPQHF.

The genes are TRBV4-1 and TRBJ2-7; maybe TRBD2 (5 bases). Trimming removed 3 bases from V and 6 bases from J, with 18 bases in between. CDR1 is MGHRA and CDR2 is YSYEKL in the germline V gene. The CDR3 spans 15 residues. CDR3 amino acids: CASSQPARSAGEQYF. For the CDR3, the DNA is TGCGCCAGCAGCCAGCCGGCACGCTCGGCGGGCGAGCAGTACTTC.

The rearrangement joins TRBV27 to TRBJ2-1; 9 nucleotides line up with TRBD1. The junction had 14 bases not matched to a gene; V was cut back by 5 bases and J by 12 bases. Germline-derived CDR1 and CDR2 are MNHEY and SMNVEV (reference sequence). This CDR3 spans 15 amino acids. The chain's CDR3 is CASSPTGTGWVGQFF. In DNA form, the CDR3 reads TGTGCCAGCAGTCCGACCGGGACAGGGTGGGTTGGGCAGTTCTTC.

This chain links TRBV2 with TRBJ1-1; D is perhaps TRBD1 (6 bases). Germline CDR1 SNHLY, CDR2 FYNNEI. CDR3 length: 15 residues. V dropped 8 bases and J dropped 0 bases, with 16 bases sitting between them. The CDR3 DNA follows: TGTGCCAGCGAGGACAGTAAGTGGGTGAACACTGAAGCTTTCTTT. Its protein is CASEDSKWVNTEAFF.

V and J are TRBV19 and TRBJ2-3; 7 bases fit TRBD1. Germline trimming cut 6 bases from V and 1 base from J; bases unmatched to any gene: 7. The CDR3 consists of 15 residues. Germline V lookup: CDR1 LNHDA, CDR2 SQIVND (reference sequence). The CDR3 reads CASRDRSLGTDTQYF. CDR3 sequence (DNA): TGTGCCAGTAGGGACAGGAGCCTCGGCACAGATACGCAGTATTTT. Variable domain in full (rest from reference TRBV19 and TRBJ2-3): DGGITQSPKYLFRKEGQNVTLSCEQNLNHDAMYWYRQDPGQGLRLIYYSQIVNDFQKGDIAEGYSVSREKKESFPLTVTSAQKNPTAFYLCASRDRSLGTDTQYFGPGTRLTVL.

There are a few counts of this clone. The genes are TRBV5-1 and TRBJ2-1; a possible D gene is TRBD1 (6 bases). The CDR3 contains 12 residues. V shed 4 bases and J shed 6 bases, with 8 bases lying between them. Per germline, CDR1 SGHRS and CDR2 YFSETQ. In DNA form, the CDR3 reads TGCGCCAGCAGCCCGGACAGCAATGAGCAGTTCTTC. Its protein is CASSPDSNEQFF. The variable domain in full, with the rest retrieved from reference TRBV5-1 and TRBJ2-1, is KAGVTQTPRYLIKTRGQQVTLSCSPISGHRSVSWYQQTPGQGLQFLFEYFSETQRNKGNFPGRFSGRQFSNSRSEMNVSTLELGDSALYLCASSPDSNEQFFGPGTRLTVL.

CDR3 amino acids: CASSDQLAGGIYEQYF. The DNA for the CDR3 is TGTGCCAGCAGTGACCAACTAGCGGGAGGTATCTACGAGCAGTACTTC. V is TRBV25-1 and J is TRBJ2-5, with TRBD2 matching 12 bases. The J call may not be correct, given that the DNA end is closer to TRBJ2-7. The CDR3 runs 16 residues. Looked up from germline, CDR1 is MGHDK and CDR2 is SYGVNS.

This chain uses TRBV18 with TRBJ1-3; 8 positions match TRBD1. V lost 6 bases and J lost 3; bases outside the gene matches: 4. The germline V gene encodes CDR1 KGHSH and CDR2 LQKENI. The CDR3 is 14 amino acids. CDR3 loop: CASSPTGDGNTIYF. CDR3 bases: TGTGCCAGCTCCCCGACAGGGGATGGAAACACCATATATTTT.

CDR3 in amino acids: CASSQHSRTGNTIYF. The CDR3 DNA sequence: TGCGCCAGCAGCCAACATTCTAGGACTGGAAACACCATATATTTT. The chain recombines TRBV4-1 with TRBJ1-3; no reliable D call. CDR1 MGHRA and CDR2 YSYEKL come from the germline V gene. V lost 2 bases and J lost 2, with 10 bases in between. CDR3 size: 15 residues.

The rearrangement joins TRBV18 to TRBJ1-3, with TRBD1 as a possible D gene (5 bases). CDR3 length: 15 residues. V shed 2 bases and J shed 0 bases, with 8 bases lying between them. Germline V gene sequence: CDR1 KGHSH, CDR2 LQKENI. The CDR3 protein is CASSPRGSSGNTIYF. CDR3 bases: TGTGCCAGCTCACCAAGGGGATCCTCTGGAAACACCATATATTTT.

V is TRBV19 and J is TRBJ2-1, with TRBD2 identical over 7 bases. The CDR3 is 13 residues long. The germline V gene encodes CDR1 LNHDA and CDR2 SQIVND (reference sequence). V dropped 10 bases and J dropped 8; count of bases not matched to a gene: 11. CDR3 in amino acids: CATRRSGTYEQFF. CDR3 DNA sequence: TGTGCCACCCGGCGCAGCGGGACCTATGAGCAGTTCTTC.

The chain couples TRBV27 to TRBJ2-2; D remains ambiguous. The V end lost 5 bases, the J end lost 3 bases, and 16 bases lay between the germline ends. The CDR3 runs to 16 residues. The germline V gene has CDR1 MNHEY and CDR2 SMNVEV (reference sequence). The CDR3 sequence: CASSPPRRRHTGELFF. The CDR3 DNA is TGTGCCAGCAGTCCCCCCAGGCGCCGGCACACCGGGGAGCTGTTTTTT.

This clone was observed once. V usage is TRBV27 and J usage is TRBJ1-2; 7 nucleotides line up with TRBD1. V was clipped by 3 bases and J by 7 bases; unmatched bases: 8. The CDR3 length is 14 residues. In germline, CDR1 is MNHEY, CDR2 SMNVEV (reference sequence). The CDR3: CASSFSDRVGGYTF. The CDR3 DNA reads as TGTGCCAGCAGTTTCTCCGACAGGGTAGGTGGCTACACCTTC.

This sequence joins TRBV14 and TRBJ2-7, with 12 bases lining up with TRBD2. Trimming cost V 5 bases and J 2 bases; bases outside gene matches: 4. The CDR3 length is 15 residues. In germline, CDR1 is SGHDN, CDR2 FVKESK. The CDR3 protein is CASSLGLAGPYEQYF. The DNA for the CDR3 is TGTGCCAGCAGCTTAGGACTAGCGGGACCCTACGAGCAGTACTTC. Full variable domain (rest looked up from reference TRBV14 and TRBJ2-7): EAGVTQFPSHSVIEKGQTVTLRCDPISGHDNLYWYRRVMGKEIKFLLHFVKESKQDESGMPNNRFLAERTGGTYSTLKVQPAELEDSGVYFCASSLGLAGPYEQYFGPGTRLTVT.

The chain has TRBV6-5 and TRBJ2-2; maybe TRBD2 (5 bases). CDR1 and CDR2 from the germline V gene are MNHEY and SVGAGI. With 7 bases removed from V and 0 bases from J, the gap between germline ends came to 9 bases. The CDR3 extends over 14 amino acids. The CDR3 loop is CASKEGSNTGELFF. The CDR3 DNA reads TGTGCCAGCAAAGAGGGCTCGAACACCGGGGAGCTGTTTTTT.

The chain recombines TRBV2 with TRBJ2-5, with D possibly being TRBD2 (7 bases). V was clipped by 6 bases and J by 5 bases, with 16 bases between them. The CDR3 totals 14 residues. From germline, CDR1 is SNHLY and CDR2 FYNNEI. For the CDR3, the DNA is TGTGCCAGCAGAAACATGGCGGGGGCGGAGACCCAGTACTTC. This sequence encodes CASRNMAGAETQYF.

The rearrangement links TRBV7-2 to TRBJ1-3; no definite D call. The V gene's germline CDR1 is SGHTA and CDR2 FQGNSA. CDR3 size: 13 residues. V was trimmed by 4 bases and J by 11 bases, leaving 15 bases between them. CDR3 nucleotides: TGTGCCAGCAGCTCCCCAGTGGCGAGTGCCATATATTTT. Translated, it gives CASSSPVASAIYF. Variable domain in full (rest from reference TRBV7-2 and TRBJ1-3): GAGVSQSPSNKVTEKGKDVELRCDPISGHTALYWYRQSLGQGLEFLIYFQGNSAPDKSGLPSDRFSAERTGGSVSTLTIQRTQQEDSAVYLCASSSPVASAIYFGEGSWLTVV.

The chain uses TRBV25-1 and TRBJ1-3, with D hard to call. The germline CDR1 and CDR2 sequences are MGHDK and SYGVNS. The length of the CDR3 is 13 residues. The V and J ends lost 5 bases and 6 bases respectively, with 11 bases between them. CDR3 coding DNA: TGTGCCAGCAGTTCATTCGGGGAAAACACCATATATTTT. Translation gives CASSSFGENTIYF.

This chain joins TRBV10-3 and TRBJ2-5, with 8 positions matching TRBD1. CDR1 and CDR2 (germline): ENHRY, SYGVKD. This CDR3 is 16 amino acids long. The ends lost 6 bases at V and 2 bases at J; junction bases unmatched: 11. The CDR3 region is CAISHQGQVEQETQYF. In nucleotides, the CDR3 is TGTGCCATCAGCCATCAGGGACAGGTCGAACAAGAGACCCAGTACTTC.

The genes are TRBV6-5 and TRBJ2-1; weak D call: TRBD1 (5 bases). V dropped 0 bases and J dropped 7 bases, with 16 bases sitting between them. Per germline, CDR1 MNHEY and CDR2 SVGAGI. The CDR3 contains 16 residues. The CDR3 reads CASSYSILSGKNEQFF. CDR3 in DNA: TGTGCCAGCAGTTACTCGATCCTTTCAGGGAAGAATGAGCAGTTCTTC.

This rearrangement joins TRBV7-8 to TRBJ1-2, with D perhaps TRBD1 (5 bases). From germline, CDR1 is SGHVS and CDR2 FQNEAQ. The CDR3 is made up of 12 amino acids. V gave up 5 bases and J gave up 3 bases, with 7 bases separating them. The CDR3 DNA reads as TGTGCCAGCAGCAAAGGGGACTATGGCTACACCTTC. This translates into CASSKGDYGYTF.

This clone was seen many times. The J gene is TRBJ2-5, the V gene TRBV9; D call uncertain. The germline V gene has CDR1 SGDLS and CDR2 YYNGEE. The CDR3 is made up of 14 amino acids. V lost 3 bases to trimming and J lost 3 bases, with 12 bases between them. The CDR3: CASSDPVTEETQYF. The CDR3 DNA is TGTGCCAGCAGCGACCCTGTTACGGAAGAGACCCAGTACTTC.

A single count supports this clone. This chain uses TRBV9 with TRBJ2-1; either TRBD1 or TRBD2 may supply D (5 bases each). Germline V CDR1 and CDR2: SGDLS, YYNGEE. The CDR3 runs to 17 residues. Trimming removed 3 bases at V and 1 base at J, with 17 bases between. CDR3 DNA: TGTGCCAGCAGCGCCCTAGGGGCGGGTGCTTCCTACAATGAGCAGTTCTTC. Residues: CASSALGAGASYNEQFF.